This T cell receptor (beta chain) stems from a study of shared clonotypes between healthy human individuals. About the study: Each donor's CD8 memory used one plate, CD8 naive two, each CD4 subset three. Findings of the study overall: The study found 4.5% to 5% of naive CD4 clonotypes shared across a handful of donors.

CDR3 size: 15 residues. Germline CDR1 SGHRS, CDR2 YFSETQ. V was clipped by 1 base and J by 4 bases, with 14 bases between them. The naive CD8 subset, CD45RO-negative cells positively selected for CCR7, excluded terminally differentiated effector memory CD45RA+ cells. In its sample, this clone was seen once. Its antigen remains unknown. The test was conducted at deep level. The material for each subset, its genomic DNA, was split evenly across several immunoSEQ plates. Sequenced by immunoSEQ multiplex PCR; TCRdb stores in-frame clones only, minus some. Among about 2.2 million clones listed, about 93% were seen once.

The V and J genes are TRBV5-1 and TRBJ1-1, with no clear D. What was sequenced was naive CD8+ T cells from PBMCs. The sequence came from a man younger than 35 in good health. Some clones in this sample may be carry-over from other donors' samples. CDR3 sequence (DNA): TGCGCCAGCAGCTTGTTTACGGGCGGGAGCACTGAAGCTTTCTTT. Amino acid sequence: CASSLFTGGSTEAFF.